Shown below are 30 T cell receptor beta chains from a single sample sequenced in a study of cytomegalovirus exposure and HLA in healthy donors. The PCR ran on 60 Vbeta and 13 Jbeta primers. The data were produced by immunoSEQ multiplex PCR, yet TCRdb's version contains in-frame clones alone and is incomplete. The sample holds under 150,000 clones, 65% to 85% seen once. What was sequenced was PBMCs. The receptors come from a woman in her 30s in good health and CMV-seropositive.

The V call is TRBV18, the J call TRBJ2-3; 7 bases are shared with TRBD1. V dropped 0 bases and J dropped 3; count of bases not matched to a gene: 3. The germline V gene encodes CDR1 KGHSH and CDR2 LQKENI. The CDR3 loop spans 15 amino acids. CDR3 protein: CASSPPGTATDTQYF. CDR3 nucleotides: TGTGCCAGCTCACCACCCGGGACAGCAACAGATACGCAGTATTTT.

This clone was picked up many times. This sequence joins TRBV6-5 and TRBJ2-3; 7 nucleotides align to TRBD1. The germline V gene encodes CDR1 MNHEY and CDR2 SVGAGI. The CDR3 covers 13 residues. V lost 4 bases, J lost 7 bases, and 5 bases stayed unmatched. This CDR3 is CASSLTGLNTQYF. The CDR3 nucleotides are TGTGCCAGCAGTTTGACAGGGTTGAATACGCAGTATTTT.

The chain combines TRBV18 with TRBJ1-3; 7 nucleotides align to TRBD1. Germline V gene lookup returns CDR1 KGHSH and CDR2 LQKENI. This CDR3 region has 16 residues. V lost 4 bases, J lost 0 bases, and 6 bases stayed unmatched. The CDR3 here is CASSLGQAFSGNTIYF. The CDR3 nucleotides are TGTGCCAGCTCACTCGGACAGGCCTTCTCTGGAAACACCATATATTTT.

In DNA, the CDR3 is TGTGCCAGCAGTTACTCACAGGCCCAAGAGACCCAGTACTTC. Amino acid sequence: CASSYSQAQETQYF. The chain recombines TRBV6-5 with TRBJ2-5; possibly TRBD1 for D (5 bases). CDR1 and CDR2 (germline): MNHEY, SVGAGI. Trimming left V 0 bases short and J 1 base short, with 6 bases between. The CDR3 spans 14 residues.

The J gene is TRBJ2-3, the V gene TRBV18; D gene unclear. This CDR3 comprises 16 residues. Germline CDR1 is KGHSH and CDR2 is LQKENI. V lost 5 bases to trimming and J lost 2 bases, with 17 bases between them. CDR3 amino acids: CASSSLAGAYTDTQYF. As DNA, the CDR3 is TGTGCCAGCTCAAGCCTTGCTGGAGCCTACACAGATACGCAGTATTTT.

The chain combines TRBV30 with TRBJ1-2, with D uncertain. The CDR3 is 13 amino acids. Trimming left V 6 bases short and J 5 bases short, with 16 bases between. CDR1 GTSNPN and CDR2 SVGIG come from the germline V gene (reference sequence). CDR3 nucleotide sequence: TGTGCCTGTCAGAACTTAGCTAGTTATGGCTACACCTTC. Protein sequence: CACQNLASYGYTF.

The chain couples TRBV5-8 to TRBJ1-6, with D possibly matching TRBD1 (6 bases). The CDR3 spans 14 residues. The V and J ends lost 2 bases and 7 bases respectively, with 10 bases between them. Per germline, CDR1 SGHTS and CDR2 YDEGEE. CDR3 sequence reads: CASSFTGINSPLHF. CDR3 DNA sequence: TGTGCCAGCAGCTTCACAGGGATAAATTCACCCCTCCACTTT.

The chain joins TRBV18 to TRBJ2-5; TRBD1 agrees at 7 bases. V dropped 5 bases and J dropped 5; count of bases not matched to a gene: 11. The CDR3 totals 15 residues. CDR1 is KGHSH and CDR2 is LQKENI in the germline V gene. The CDR3 region is CASSGRQGPWETQYF. For the CDR3, the DNA is TGTGCCAGCTCAGGAAGACAGGGCCCCTGGGAGACCCAGTACTTC.

The V gene is TRBV19, the J gene TRBJ2-1; D is possibly TRBD2 (5 bases). Germline loops: CDR1 LNHDA, CDR2 SQIVND (reference sequence). This CDR3 is built from 13 residues. V was clipped by 6 bases and J by 7 bases, with 13 bases between them. The CDR3 reads CASSQLPGNEQFF. The CDR3 nucleotides are TGTGCCAGTAGCCAGTTACCGGGGAATGAGCAGTTCTTC.

The chain has TRBV5-1 and TRBJ1-2; no clear D. The CDR3 extends over 11 amino acids. Trimming took 9 bases from V and 6 from J, leaving 12 bases between them. Germline CDR1 and CDR2: SGHRS and YFSETQ. CDR3: CAIPGVHGYTF. CDR3 sequence (DNA): TGCGCCATCCCGGGAGTCCATGGCTACACCTTC.

As for this clone: One end of the junction fails to match germline, which may point to a read error. The chain couples TRBV6-4 to TRBJ2-1; D is unclear. The CDR3 has 8 amino acids. Germline V gene data show CDR1 as MRHNA and CDR2 as SNTAGT. The CDR3 DNA sequence: TGTGCCAGCAGTGAGCGGCTCTTC. It specifies CASSERLF.

This clone was observed a handful of times. V usage is TRBV1 and J usage is TRBJ2-3; no DNA check was done on the table's D call, TRBD2. TRBV1 is annotated as a pseudogene. This CDR3 region has 19 residues. CDR3 residues: CTSSPSATSGRGETDTQYF. The CDR3 DNA sequence: TGCACCAGCAGCCCCTCGGCTACTAGCGGGAGAGGAGAAACAGATACGCAGTATTTT.

The chain recombines TRBV5-1 with TRBJ1-1, with D tentatively TRBD1 (6 bases). This CDR3 contains 15 residues. The germline V gene encodes CDR1 SGHRS and CDR2 YFSETQ. V lost 1 base and J lost 1, with 11 bases in between. The CDR3 loop reads CASSLTGRGNTEAFF. Written as DNA, the CDR3 is TGCGCCAGCAGCTTGACAGGGCGCGGGAACACTGAAGCTTTCTTT.

The rearrangement links TRBV5-1 to TRBJ2-1, with TRBD1 matching 9 bases. Germline values: CDR1 SGHRS, CDR2 YFSETQ. J lost 4 bases, V lost 6 bases, and 5 bases had no gene match. This CDR3 region has 14 residues. The DNA of the CDR3 is TGCGCCAGCACCCGACAGGGGGGATACAATGAGCAGTTCTTC. This translates into CASTRQGGYNEQFF.

This clone is a singleton in its sample. The chain carries TRBV4-1 and TRBJ1-2, with D possibly being TRBD1 (6 bases). V was pared by 0 bases and J by 4 bases, with 12 bases between. The length of the CDR3 is 15 residues. The germline gives CDR1 MGHRA, CDR2 YSYEKL. CDR3 coding DNA: TGCGCCAGCAGCCAAGATGGGGGGGCGTTCTATGGCTACACCTTC. Protein: CASSQDGGAFYGYTF.

The rearrangement joins TRBV5-4 to TRBJ1-1; 11 bases are a match to TRBD1. J gave up 8 bases and V 3 bases, and 3 bases lay outside the gene matches. The germline V gene encodes CDR1 SGHNT and CDR2 YYREEE (reference sequence). The CDR3 sequence is 13 residues long. This CDR3 is CASSWGTGGEAFF. CDR3 DNA sequence: TGTGCCAGCAGCTGGGGGACAGGGGGGGAAGCTTTCTTT.

The chain employs TRBV7-9 and TRBJ2-1; D might be TRBD2 (9 bases). Germline values: CDR1 SEHNR, CDR2 FQNEAQ (reference sequence). Trimming stripped 1 base from V and 9 bases from J, with 16 bases between. This CDR3 has 15 residues. As DNA, the CDR3 is TGTGCCAGCAGCTTAGGACAGGGGACTAGCCTTGAGCAGTTCTTC. As protein: CASSLGQGTSLEQFF.

The V and J genes are TRBV19 and TRBJ1-2; D remains unclear. The CDR3 is 12 residues long. CDR1 is LNHDA and CDR2 is SQIVND in the germline V gene (reference sequence). Trimming left V 7 bases short and J 1 base short, with 7 bases between. The CDR3 DNA is TGTGCCAGTATACGGGATAACTATGGCTACACCTTC. It is translated as CASIRDNYGYTF.

In its sample, this clone was seen a few times. The chain is built from TRBV7-9 and TRBJ2-2; 9 bases are shared with TRBD1. CDR3 length: 16 residues. Germline V gene lookup returns CDR1 SEHNR and CDR2 FQNEAQ (reference sequence). The J segment lost 4 bases and the V segment lost 5 bases, leaving 8 bases of the junction unmatched. In nucleotides, the CDR3 is TGTGCCAGCAGCCCAAGGGACAGGGAACTCACCGGGGAGCTGTTTTTT. It specifies CASSPRDRELTGELFF.

As concerns this clone: A read error may account for a junction end that differs from germline. This chain connects TRBV18 to TRBJ2-3, with 10 bases identical to TRBD2. In germline, CDR1 is KGHSH, CDR2 LQKENI. The CDR3 sequence is 15 residues long. CDR3: CASLPSGGGTDTQYF. For the CDR3, the DNA is TGTGCCAGCTTACCAAGCGGGGGGGGCACAGATACGCAGTATTTT.

V and J are TRBV10-3 and TRBJ2-7, with 9 positions matching TRBD1. The CDR3 is made up of 13 amino acids. Germline CDR1 reads ENHRY; CDR2 reads SYGVKD. The V segment lost 5 bases and the J segment 6 bases; nucleotides outside the gene matches: 5. CDR3 sequence reads: CAISPGTGTEQYF. The CDR3 DNA sequence: TGTGCCATCAGTCCGGGGACAGGGACCGAGCAGTACTTC.

About this clone: The junction departs from the called germline gene at one end, perhaps through a read error. The gene calls are TRBV7-9 and TRBJ2-2, with 7 bases that match TRBD1. Germline-derived CDR1 and CDR2 are SEHNR and FQNEAQ (reference sequence). The CDR3 has 15 amino acids. CDR3 loop: CSSSLTGTDTGELFF. Here the CDR3 DNA reads TGTTCCAGCAGCCTAACCGGGACAGACACCGGGGAGCTGTTTTTT. Full variable domain (missing parts from reference TRBV7-9 and TRBJ2-2): DTGVSQNPRHKITKRGQNVTFRCDPISEHNRLYWYRQTLGQGPEFLTYFQNEAQLEKSRLLSDRFSAERPKGSFSTLEIQRTEQGDSAMYLCSSSLTGTDTGELFFGEGSRLTVL.

The sample holds one count of this clone. The rearrangement links TRBV2 to TRBJ2-1, with a possible D match to TRBD2 (6 bases). The CDR3 sequence is 13 residues long. V was pared by 6 bases and J by 8 bases, with 14 bases between. CDR1 is SNHLY and CDR2 is FYNNEI in the germline V gene. In DNA, the CDR3 is TGTGCCAGCAGAGGGACTCGCGGCTATGAGCAGTTCTTC. Amino acid sequence: CASRGTRGYEQFF. Supplemented by reference TRBV2 and TRBJ2-1, the full variable domain reads EPEVTQTPSHQVTQMGQEVILRCVPISNHLYFYWYRQILGQKVEFLVSFYNNEISEKSEIFDDQFSVERPDGSNFTLKIRSTKLEDSAMYFCASRGTRGYEQFFGPGTRLTVL.

On this clone itself: Germline and junction disagree at one end, which may indicate a read error. The genes are TRBV28 and TRBJ1-5, with TRBD1 matching 7 bases. The CDR3 loop spans 12 amino acids. Germline V CDR1 and CDR2: MDHEN, SYDVKM. CDR3 bases: TGTGCCAGCAGTTTCGCCGCGACAGGGATGTATTTT. Amino acid sequence: CASSFAATGMYF.

The chain couples TRBV27 to TRBJ1-3, with D unclear. V was clipped by 4 bases and J by 2 bases, with 9 bases between them. The CDR3 has 14 residues. CDR1 MNHEY and CDR2 SMNVEV come from the germline V gene (reference sequence). The CDR3 sequence is CASSSGVPGNTIYF. The CDR3 region has the DNA TGTGCCAGCAGTTCGGGAGTCCCTGGAAACACCATATATTTT.

Details on this clone: The identical CDR3 is also encoded by other nucleotide sequences in the sample. The rearrangement joins TRBV27 to TRBJ1-5; D might be TRBD1 (5 bases). The CDR3 covers 20 residues. Per germline, CDR1 MNHEY and CDR2 SMNVEV (reference sequence). V was cut by 5 bases and J by 0 bases, with 26 bases left in between. The CDR3 region has the DNA TGTGCCAGCAGTCCCGAAATCTGGGGGGAGGGGATCTATAGCAATCAGCCCCAGCATTTT. Amino acids: CASSPEIWGEGIYSNQPQHF.

The rearrangement links TRBV18 to TRBJ2-5; TRBD2 agrees at 8 bases. The CDR3 sequence is 17 residues long. Germline CDR1 reads KGHSH; CDR2 reads LQKENI. The V and J ends lost 0 bases and 5 bases, in that order; junction bases with no gene match: 11. CDR3 protein: CASSPPDFAGGSETQYF. The CDR3 DNA reads as TGTGCCAGCTCACCACCCGACTTTGCGGGGGGTTCGGAGACCCAGTACTTC.

The CDR3 region has the DNA TGCGCCAGCAGACCCCAGGGCACCGGGGAGCTGTTTTTT. This encodes CASRPQGTGELFF. This chain links TRBV23-1 with TRBJ2-2, with a tentative D call TRBD1 (5 bases). TRBV23-1 has ORF status, its function being uncertain. There are 13 residues in the CDR3. The V end lost 6 bases, the J end lost 4 bases, and 9 bases lay between the germline ends.

The V call is TRBV4-1, the J call TRBJ2-1, with 14 bases matching TRBD2. CDR1 and CDR2 (germline): MGHRA, YSYEKL. V shed 5 bases and J 12 bases; nucleotides not matched to a gene: 15. The CDR3 sequence is 17 residues long. Here the CDR3 reads CASSLDTGTSGSQGQFF. The CDR3 DNA follows: TGCGCCAGCAGCTTAGACACCGGGACTAGCGGGAGTCAGGGGCAGTTCTTC.

The V call is TRBV11-1, the J call TRBJ2-3; TRBD2 agrees at 8 bases. The CDR3 has 15 amino acids. Germline V gives CDR1 SGHAT, CDR2 FQDESV (reference sequence). The ends lost 1 base at V and 3 bases at J; junction bases unmatched: 3. This CDR3 is CASSLDGGATDTQYF. CDR3 in DNA: TGTGCCAGCAGCTTAGACGGGGGGGCTACAGATACGCAGTATTTT.